This is a list of T cell receptor beta chains from one sample in a study of siplizumab effects on memory and regulatory T cells. The assay was immunoSEQ multiplex PCR, and TCRdb's table has in-frame clones only and misses some. The data show about 100,000 clones, approximately 90% seen once. Sample: Tregs sorted from blood. The receptor source for this set is a human donor in good health. CDR3s leave out the opening cysteine and the closing phenylalanine or tryptophan.

v_call cdr3_aa
TRBV5-1 ASSLDRDDYGYT
TRBV5-1 ASSLDLVGQSTDTQY
TRBV5-1 ASSLGQGGYEQY
TRBV19 ASSIGGTTDSPLH
TRBV23-1 PGVISGSEGTDTQY
TRBV5-4 ASSPDRGWDYGYT
TRBV2 ASSKWTSGNDEQY
TRBV2 ASSEEGLAGVFSTDTQY
TRBV19 ASSIKLFAAGRRQY
TRBV7-6 ASSLRGAGAAYEQY